These 14 T cell receptor beta chains share one sample of origin, sequenced in a study of T cell responses to AZD1222 COVID-19 vaccine. Data came from immunoSEQ multiplex PCR; TCRdb stores just in-frame clones and leaves some out. The data show under 200,000 clones, 88% seen once. The sequences come from peripheral blood, collected 28 days after the second AZD1222 dose. These receptors all come from an adult who received the AZD1222 COVID-19 vaccine.

The chain links TRBV24-1 to TRBJ2-1, with TRBD2 matching over 12 bases. Trimming took 0 bases from V and 7 from J; bases not matched to a gene: 3. This CDR3 comprises 16 residues. Germline V gene lookup returns CDR1 KGHDR and CDR2 SFDVKD. The CDR3 sequence is CATSDLSLAGGNEQFF. For the CDR3, the DNA is TGTGCCACCAGTGATTTGAGCCTAGCGGGAGGGAATGAGCAGTTCTTC.

The chain uses TRBV28 and TRBJ1-2; 8 nucleotides match TRBD1. V dropped 4 bases and J dropped 8; count of bases not matched to a gene: 21. The CDR3 totals 18 residues. Germline values: CDR1 MDHEN, CDR2 SYDVKM. CDR3 loop: CASSSPTRPTGEAYGYTF. DNA of the CDR3: TGTGCCAGCAGTTCGCCCACGCGGCCGACAGGGGAGGCATACGGCTACACCTTC.

This clone occurred a few times. This chain joins TRBV27 and TRBJ2-7; no firm D call. The germline V gene has CDR1 MNHEY and CDR2 SMNVEV (reference sequence). The ends were cut back, 11 bases at V and 7 bases at J, with 12 bases in the middle. The CDR3 extends over 10 amino acids. As DNA, the CDR3 is TGTGCCGTGGGAATTTCAGAGCAGTACTTC. It specifies CAVGISEQYF.

V usage is TRBV9 and J usage is TRBJ1-6; D is unclear. The germline V gene encodes CDR1 SGDLS and CDR2 YYNGEE. CDR3 length equals 14 residues. V lost 3 bases to trimming and J lost 7 bases, with 11 bases between them. DNA of the CDR3: TGTGCCAGCAGCGAGGAACGGAAGAATTCACCCCTCCACTTT. Its protein is CASSEERKNSPLHF.

This chain uses TRBV9 with TRBJ2-2; D call uncertain. Germline values: CDR1 SGDLS, CDR2 YYNGEE. The CDR3 covers 13 residues. V was trimmed by 0 bases and J by 8 bases, leaving 8 bases between them. DNA for the CDR3: TGTGCCAGCAGCGTAGCTACGGCTGGGGAGCTGTTTTTT. It translates to CASSVATAGELFF.

The chain combines TRBV19 with TRBJ1-2; 8 nucleotides line up with TRBD1. The CDR3 runs to 16 residues. V dropped 0 bases and J dropped 4; count of bases not matched to a gene: 7. CDR1 and CDR2 from the germline V gene are LNHDA and SQIVND (reference sequence). CDR3 sequence (DNA): TGTGCCAGTAGTATAGATGGACAGGGTAGGGGCTATGGCTACACCTTC. It translates to CASSIDGQGRGYGYTF.

The genes are TRBV29-1 and TRBJ2-4; tentatively, D is TRBD1 (5 bases). CDR1 is SQVTM, CDR2 ANQGSEA, per germline. The length of the CDR3 is 13 residues. V dropped 2 bases and J dropped 9 bases, with 14 bases sitting between them. CDR3: CSVELSPQGIQYF. The CDR3, as DNA: TGCAGCGTTGAACTGTCGCCCCAGGGCATTCAGTACTTC.

CDR3 nucleotide sequence: TGTGCCAGCCGACGGGACAGGACAAGCACAGATACGCAGTATTTT. It encodes CASRRDRTSTDTQYF. V and J are TRBV2 and TRBJ2-3, with TRBD1 identical over 8 bases. The CDR3 is 15 residues long. The V segment lost 8 bases and the J segment 0 bases; nucleotides outside the gene matches: 7. Looked up from germline, CDR1 is SNHLY and CDR2 is FYNNEI.

This chain's CDR3 is CASRPRGQAGELFF. The CDR3, as DNA: TGTGCCAGCAGGCCCAGGGGGCAGGCCGGGGAGCTGTTTTTT. The V and J genes are TRBV9 and TRBJ2-2; 8 positions match TRBD1. CDR3 size: 14 residues. After removal of 5 bases from V and 6 bases from J, the junction contained 6 bases not matched to a gene. Germline V gene sequence: CDR1 SGDLS, CDR2 YYNGEE. Full variable domain (rest looked up from reference TRBV9 and TRBJ2-2): DSGVTQTPKHLITATGQRVTLRCSPRSGDLSVYWYQQSLDQGLQFLIQYYNGEERAKGNILERFSAQQFPDLHSELNLSSLELGDSALYFCASRPRGQAGELFFGEGSRLTVL.

As DNA, the CDR3 is TGTGCCAGCAACCCACCCGGAGAGACCCAGTACTTC. This codes for CASNPPGETQYF. The gene calls are TRBV7-9 and TRBJ2-5, with D hard to call. The CDR3 contains 12 residues. Between the trimmed V and J ends, which lost 7 bases and 4 bases, there was a span of 10 bases. The germline V gene has CDR1 SEHNR and CDR2 FQNEAQ (reference sequence).

V is TRBV7-2 and J is TRBJ2-1; 9 bases align to TRBD2. The germline V gene has CDR1 SGHTA and CDR2 FQGNSA. This CDR3 region has 15 residues. Trimming at V came to 1 base and at J to 6 bases, leaving 4 bases not matched to a gene. The CDR3 spells CASSLGAGGSNEQFF. The CDR3 nucleotides are TGTGCCAGCAGCTTAGGAGCGGGAGGCAGCAATGAGCAGTTCTTC. The full variable domain, its missing parts supplied by reference TRBV7-2 and TRBJ2-1, is GAGVSQSPSNKVTEKGKDVELRCDPISGHTALYWYRQSLGQGLEFLIYFQGNSAPDKSGLPSDRFSAERTGGSVSTLTIQRTQQEDSAVYLCASSLGAGGSNEQFFGPGTRLTVL.

The gene calls are TRBV29-1 and TRBJ2-2; 8 bases match TRBD2. Germline V gene data show CDR1 as SQVTM and CDR2 as ANQGSEA. The trim removed 6 bases at V and 0 bases at J, leaving 3 bases unmatched. There are 14 residues in the CDR3. Here the CDR3 DNA reads TGCAGCGTGGAGACTAGCGCGAACACCGGGGAGCTGTTTTTT. Residues: CSVETSANTGELFF.

This chain joins TRBV9 and TRBJ2-6; weak D call: TRBD1 (6 bases). CDR1 is SGDLS, CDR2 YYNGEE, per germline. Trimming stripped 2 bases from V and 0 bases from J, with 18 bases between. This CDR3 comprises 19 residues. The CDR3 DNA is TGTGCCAGCAGCGTGGACGGGACACGACTTCTCTCTGGGGCCAACGTCCTGACTTTC. Protein sequence: CASSVDGTRLLSGANVLTF.

The chain combines TRBV7-2 with TRBJ1-1; D unresolved. The V end was cut by 6 bases, the J end by 2 bases, with 10 bases between. The CDR3 has 13 amino acids. From germline, CDR1 is SGHTA and CDR2 FQGNSA. This CDR3 reads CASSYDLNTEAFF. The CDR3 nucleotides read TGTGCCAGCAGTTACGACCTTAACACTGAAGCTTTCTTT.